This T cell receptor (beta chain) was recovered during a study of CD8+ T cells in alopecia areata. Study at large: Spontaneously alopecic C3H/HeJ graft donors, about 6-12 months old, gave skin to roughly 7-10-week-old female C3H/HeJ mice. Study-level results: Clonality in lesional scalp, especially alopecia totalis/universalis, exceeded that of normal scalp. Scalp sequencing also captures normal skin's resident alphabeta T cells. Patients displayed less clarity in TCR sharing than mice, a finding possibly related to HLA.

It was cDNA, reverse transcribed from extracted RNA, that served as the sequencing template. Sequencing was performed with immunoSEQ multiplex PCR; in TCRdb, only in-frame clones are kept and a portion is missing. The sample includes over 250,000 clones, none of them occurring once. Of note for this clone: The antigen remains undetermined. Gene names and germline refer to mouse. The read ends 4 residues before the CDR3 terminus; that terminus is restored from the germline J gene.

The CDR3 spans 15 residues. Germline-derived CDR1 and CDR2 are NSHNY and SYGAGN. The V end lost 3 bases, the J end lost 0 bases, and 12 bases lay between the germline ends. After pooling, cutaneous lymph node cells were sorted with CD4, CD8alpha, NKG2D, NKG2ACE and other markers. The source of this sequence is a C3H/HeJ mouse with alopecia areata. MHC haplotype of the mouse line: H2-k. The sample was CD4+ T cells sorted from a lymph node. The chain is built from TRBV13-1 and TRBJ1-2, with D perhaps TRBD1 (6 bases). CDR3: CASSVRDTANSDYTF. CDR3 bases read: TGTGCCAGCAGTGTCCGGGACACTGCAAACTCC.